The TCR beta chain under discussion was sequenced for a study of shared clonotypes between healthy human individuals. Splitting the CD4+ cells yielded a CD45RA+ naive subset and a CD45RA-negative memory subset. Profiling relied on immunoSEQ multiplex PCR, and the TCRdb table lists in-frame clones only, not all of them. The data show some 550,000 clones, 95% to 98% seen once. Sequenced input: naive CD4+ T cells sorted from blood. Subset specified: CD45RA+ positively selected. The clonotype comes from a woman aged 25 to 45 in good health.

The CDR3 DNA reads TGTGCCAGTAGTATAAGGGGTCCCGGGGAGCTGTTTTTT. Translating it yields CASSIRGPGELFF. The V and J genes are TRBV19 and TRBJ2-2; TRBD1 is a possible D gene (5 bases). V was clipped by 2 bases and J by 6 bases, with 7 bases between them. Per germline, CDR1 LNHDA and CDR2 SQIVND (reference sequence). This CDR3 contains 13 residues.